This entry describes one TCR beta chain. The antigen this receptor binds is unknown. Base qualities are not recorded, but no much larger clone differs from it by a single base. The sample originates from a study of T cell repertoires in cytomegalovirus infection (dated by TCRdb to about 2019). About the study as a whole: Peptide stimulations targeted recently identified HLA-C-restricted CMV epitopes, whose presentation resists viral immunomodulation, together with well-studied HLA-B-restricted epitopes. Because public TCR beta signatures pointed to carriage of CMV infection together with the matching HLA type, the HLA type of each donor mattered for the analysis.

Reading the label with the study, this specimen's treatment or condition is: in vitro stimulation with specific CMV peptide epitopes to enrich CMV-specific T cells. Instrument used: Illumina HiSeq 1500. Clones were called with MiXCR by TCRdb after fastp trimmed the public reads at Q25, and only in-frame beta chains were retained. Identical CDR3 proteins give one entry, which carries the most common genes and DNA. The table for this sample lists about 700,000 distinct CDR3 sequences; roughly 33% of them were counted only once. Of the sample, about 20% falls within the top ten clones. Here is what the overall study found, with its caveats: In both this cohort and an independent cohort of some 380 donors, the cumulative frequency of public TCR beta family members distinguished carriers of CMV infection plus the relevant HLA type. The ex vivo response was dominated by HLA-C-restricted CMV-specific TCR beta clonotypes, and the single most frequent clonotype in two of eight donors was supplied by these HLA-C-restricted clonotypes.

The specimen was cultured PBMCs, collected from culture after CMV antigen stimulation. The TCR sequence derives from a human donor in good health (CMV status not recorded). Some clones in this sample may be carry-over from other donors' samples.

In nucleotides, the sequence is TGCAGTGCCCGGACTTTGAGTGACCGCTACAATGAGCAGTTCTTC. This codes for CSARTLSDRYNEQFF. The chain is made from TRBV20-1 and TRBJ2-1; possibly the D gene is TRBD2, per 5 matching bases. The V end loses 6 bases and the J end loses 3 bases, and a stretch of 18 bases separates them. For CDR1 and CDR2, the germline V gene (reference sequence) lists DFQATT and SNEGSKA. Including cysteine and phenylalanine, the CDR3 has 15 amino acids. This entry keeps only the CDR3 DNA: 45 bases, framed from base 1.